This is a list of T cell receptor beta chains from one sample in a study of blood T cell repertoires in COVID-19. Sequenced by immunoSEQ multiplex PCR; TCRdb stores in-frame clones only, minus some. The table has roughly 53,000 clones, 87% seen once. Sample: peripheral blood. The source of these receptors is an elderly woman with COVID-19, enrolled during active disease. Each CDR3 is given with its conserved first and last residue. The D gene is left open where the match is weak. Clone size is given for some rows only: seen once, a few or many times, or a class if the clone is expanded.

D: TRBD1
J: TRBJ1-4
size: NA
V: TRBV6-5
DNA: TGTGCCAGCAGACAAGGACAGGGGTTTAATGAAAAACTGTTTTTT
CDR3: CASRQGQGFNEKLFF

D: TRBD1
J: TRBJ1-1
size: NA
V: TRBV5-1
DNA: TGCGCCAGCAGCCGTCCAGGGGGCCCGAACACTGAAGCTTTCTTT
CDR3: CASSRPGGPNTEAFF

D: NA
J: TRBJ1-1
size: NA
V: TRBV27
DNA: TGTGCCAGCAGTCCCCCGAAGCTGGGGCGCACTGAAGCTTTCTTT
CDR3: CASSPPKLGRTEAFF

D: TRBD2
J: TRBJ2-1
size: NA
V: TRBV28
DNA: TGTGCCAGCAGCCCCCCCCGGGAGGGGGGTCGGGATGAGCAGTTCTTC
CDR3: CASSPPREGGRDEQFF

D: TRBD2
J: TRBJ2-1
size: NA
V: TRBV19
DNA: TGTGCCAGTAGCCGAGATATAGCGGGGTCGGGGAATGAGCAGTTCTTC
CDR3: CASSRDIAGSGNEQFF

D: NA
J: TRBJ1-1
size: once
V: TRBV14
DNA: TGTGCCAGCAGCCAAGATCTCAGGGTCAACGCTGAAGCTTTCTTT
CDR3: CASSQDLRVNAEAFF

D: NA
J: TRBJ2-1
size: NA
V: TRBV5-4
DNA: TGTGCCAGCAGCCTTGGACACATCAGCTCCTACAATGAGCAGTTCTTC
CDR3: CASSLGHISSYNEQFF

D: NA
J: TRBJ1-6
size: NA
V: TRBV27
DNA: TGTGCCAGCGCGCCTTCGCGGAATTCACCCCTCCACTTT
CDR3: CASAPSRNSPLHF

D: NA
J: TRBJ2-2
size: NA
V: TRBV23-1
DNA: TGCGCCAGCAGTCAATCGCGGCAGGGTTGCACCGGGGAGCTGTTTTTT
CDR3: CASSQSRQGCTGELFF

D: NA
J: TRBJ2-7
size: NA
V: TRBV3-1/TRBV3-2
DNA: TGTGCCAGCAGCTGGGGACTCCTGGGCGAGCAGTACTTC
CDR3: CASSWGLLGEQYF

D: TRBD1
J: TRBJ1-1
size: NA
V: TRBV13
DNA: TGTGCCAGCAGCCCCTGGGACAGGGGGCTAACTGAAGCTTTCTTT
CDR3: CASSPWDRGLTEAFF

D: NA
J: TRBJ1-1
size: NA
V: TRBV19
DNA: TGTGCCACAGACCCAGGCCGAATGAACACTGAAGCTTTCTTT
CDR3: CATDPGRMNTEAFF

D: TRBD1
J: TRBJ1-2
size: NA
V: TRBV19
DNA: TGTGCCAGTAGTACCGCAGTTGGGGACAGGGACTATGGCTACACCTTC
CDR3: CASSTAVGDRDYGYTF

D: NA
J: TRBJ2-3
size: NA
V: TRBV10-3
DNA: TGTGCCATCAGTACGGGAACTAGCACAGATACGCAGTATTTT
CDR3: CAISTGTSTDTQYF

D: NA
J: TRBJ2-5
size: NA
V: TRBV5-1
DNA: TGCGCCAGCAGTTTAGCGGTTCAAGAGACCCAGTACTTC
CDR3: CASSLAVQETQYF

D: TRBD2
J: TRBJ2-7
size: NA
V: TRBV3-1/TRBV3-2
DNA: TGTGCCAGCCACCCCCTTTCTAGCGGTGCCTCCTACGAGCAGTACTTC
CDR3: CASHPLSSGASYEQYF

D: TRBD2
J: TRBJ2-7
size: NA
V: TRBV7-9
DNA: TGTGCCAGCAGTTTAAACTCCGGGACTAGCGCTGTACGAGAGCAGTACTTC
CDR3: CASSLNSGTSAVREQYF

D: NA
J: TRBJ1-5
size: NA
V: TRBV15
DNA: TGTGCCACCAGCAGGCGGGACAATCAGCCCCAGCATTTT
CDR3: CATSRRDNQPQHF

D: NA
J: TRBJ2-3
size: NA
V: TRBV13
DNA: TGTGCCAGCAGCGCACAGGGTAGCACAGATACGCAGTATTTT
CDR3: CASSAQGSTDTQYF

D: NA
J: TRBJ1-5
size: NA
V: TRBV15
DNA: TGTGCCACCAGCAGAGTTCGGGGTTTGGGTCAGCCCCAGCATTTT
CDR3: CATSRVRGLGQPQHF

D: TRBD1
J: TRBJ1-4
size: NA
V: TRBV11-2
DNA: TGTGCCAGCAGCTTAGCAAGACAGGGCTTAAGGGAAAAACTGTTTTTT
CDR3: CASSLARQGLREKLFF

D: TRBD1
J: TRBJ2-7
size: NA
V: TRBV18
DNA: TGTGCCAGCTCAGGATCCGGGACAGGGGGATCCGCTGTTGAGACGGACAATGGGCAGTACTTC
CDR3: CASSGSGTGGSAVETDNGQYF

D: NA
J: TRBJ2-3
size: once
V: TRBV4-2
DNA: TGTGCCAGCAGCCTTAGCGTACATACGCAGTATTTT
CDR3: CASSLSVHTQYF

D: TRBD1
J: TRBJ1-1
size: NA
V: TRBV7-2
DNA: TGTGCCAGCAGCTTAGCGATGCAGGGGGCACTGCGGGCTTTCTTT
CDR3: CASSLAMQGALRAFF

D: TRBD1
J: TRBJ1-6
size: NA
V: TRBV5-6
DNA: TGTGCCAGCAGCTTGACAGGGGACGGGGGGGAATCACCCCTCCACTTT
CDR3: CASSLTGDGGESPLHF

D: NA
J: TRBJ1-5
size: NA
V: TRBV2
DNA: TGTGCCAGCAGTGAAGACGGTCATAGCAATCAGCCCCAGCATTTT
CDR3: CASSEDGHSNQPQHF

D: TRBD1
J: TRBJ1-6
size: NA
V: TRBV28
DNA: TGTGCCAGCAGAGACCACGACAGGGGGCTGGATTCACCCCTCCACTTT
CDR3: CASRDHDRGLDSPLHF

D: TRBD2
J: TRBJ2-1
size: NA
V: TRBV19
DNA: TGTGCCAGTAGTATAGAGGGGAGGGCCATCAAGTTCTTC
CDR3: CASSIEGRAIKFF

D: NA
J: TRBJ1-1
size: NA
V: TRBV5-1
DNA: TGCGCCAGCAGCTACTCTCAGGTCACCCTTGAAGCTTTCTTT
CDR3: CASSYSQVTLEAFF

D: NA
J: TRBJ2-7
size: NA
V: TRBV2
DNA: TGTGCCAGCACCAGGGCCTCCTACGAGCAGTACTTC
CDR3: CASTRASYEQYF

D: NA
J: TRBJ1-2
size: NA
V: TRBV11-2
DNA: TGTGCCAGCAGCCTCTCCGGGACATCGGCTAACTATGGCTACACCTTC
CDR3: CASSLSGTSANYGYTF

D: TRBD1
J: TRBJ2-7
size: NA
V: TRBV6-6
DNA: TGTGCCAGCAGAGCCGGGACAGGGAGAGAGCAGTACTTC
CDR3: CASRAGTGREQYF

D: NA
J: TRBJ1-1
size: once
V: TRBV6-5
DNA: TGTGCCAGCAGCCGCGTCGTCAGGGTGAACACTGAAGCTTTCTTT
CDR3: CASSRVVRVNTEAFF

D: NA
J: TRBJ1-5
size: NA
V: TRBV4-1
DNA: TGCGCCAGCAGCCAAGGGGGCAGCATGTATAGCAATCAGCCCCAGCATTTT
CDR3: CASSQGGSMYSNQPQHF

D: NA
J: TRBJ2-1
size: NA
V: TRBV11-2
DNA: TGTGCCAGCAGCTCTCTGGTGGGGCGGCTAAACAATGAGCAGTTCTTC
CDR3: CASSSLVGRLNNEQFF

D: TRBD1
J: TRBJ2-5
size: NA
V: TRBV11-2
DNA: TGTGCCAGCAGTTTCTCGGGACAGGGGGAGACCCAGTACTTC
CDR3: CASSFSGQGETQYF

D: NA
J: TRBJ1-3
size: NA
V: TRBV2
DNA: TGTGCCAGCGGCCCAAACAGGGTCCCTGGAAACACCATATATTTT
CDR3: CASGPNRVPGNTIYF

D: NA
J: TRBJ1-4
size: few
V: TRBV2
DNA: TGTGCCAGCAGTGGGCGGGGCACAAAACTGTTTTTT
CDR3: CASSGRGTKLFF

D: NA
J: TRBJ2-3
size: NA
V: TRBV6-6
DNA: TGTGCCAGCAGTTACGAGGGCGGGAACACAGATACGCAGTATTTT
CDR3: CASSYEGGNTDTQYF